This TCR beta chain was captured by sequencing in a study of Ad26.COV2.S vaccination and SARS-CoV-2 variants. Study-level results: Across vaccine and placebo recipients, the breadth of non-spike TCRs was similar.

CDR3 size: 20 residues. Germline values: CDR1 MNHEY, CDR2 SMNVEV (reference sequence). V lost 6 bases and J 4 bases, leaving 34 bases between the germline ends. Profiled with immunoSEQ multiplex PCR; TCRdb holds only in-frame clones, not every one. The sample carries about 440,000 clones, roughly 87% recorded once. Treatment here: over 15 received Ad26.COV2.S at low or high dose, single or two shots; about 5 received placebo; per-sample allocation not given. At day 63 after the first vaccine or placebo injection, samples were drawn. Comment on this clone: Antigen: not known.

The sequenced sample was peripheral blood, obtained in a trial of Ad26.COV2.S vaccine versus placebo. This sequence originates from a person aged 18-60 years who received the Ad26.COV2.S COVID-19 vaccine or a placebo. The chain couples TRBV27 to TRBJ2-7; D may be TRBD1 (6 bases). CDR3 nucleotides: TGTGCCAGCAGACTCCAGGGACATCTAAGCCCTTCACTGCGGTCTTACGAGCAGTACTTC. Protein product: CASRLQGHLSPSLRSYEQYF.